This T cell receptor (beta chain) was documented in a study of Ad26.COV2.S vaccination and SARS-CoV-2 variants (dated by TCRdb to the early 2020s). Notes on the research overall: Vaccine-arm donors came from COV1001, a multicentre, randomized, double-blind, placebo-controlled phase I-IIa trial of Ad26.COV2.S in healthy adults. Trial participants were randomized into five groups of five: low-dose or high-dose Ad26.COV2.S given once or twice, or placebo on both occasions. Ad26.COV2.S was administered intramuscularly at a dose of 5x10^10 or 1x10^11 viral particles, either as one shot or as two shots given 56 days apart. Throughout the experiments and outcome assessment, investigators stayed blinded to trial group allocation. The TCR-sequenced set comprised around 30 samples: around 20 Ad26.COV2.S vaccine recipients, 5 placebo recipients and 8 SARS-CoV-2 convalescent individuals. Sequencing of the TCRbeta repertoire served to evaluate the specificity and breadth of SARS-CoV-2-reactive T cell receptors following Ad26.COV2.S vaccination.

General conclusions and limits of the study: Comparing responses between vaccine doses or regimens was not something the study was powered to do. After vaccination, spike-specific CD8+ and CD4+ T cell responses were reported to show substantial breadth. Higher spike-specific TCR breadth was observed in Ad26.COV2.S recipients than in placebo recipients (P = 0.0014). Vaccine and placebo recipients had similar non-spike TCR breadth, a finding consistent with the vaccine containing only spike. The authors noted that total T cell responses may have been underestimated by the TCR breadth and depth analyses.

What this sample's treatment or condition label stands for: 15 to 20 received Ad26.COV2.S at low or high dose, single or two shots; about 5 received placebo; per-sample allocation not given. Repertoires of vaccine and placebo recipients were sequenced from samples taken on day 63 after the first injection. Between 29 July and 7 August 2020, Cohort 1b enrolled around 25 adults aged 18-55 years at one site in Boston, USA. Ad26.COV2.S was a replication-incompetent adenovirus type 26 vector that expressed a prefusion-stabilized SARS-CoV-2 spike protein derived from the original Wuhan strain. The immunoSEQ Assay was the method used to sequence TCRbeta CDR3 regions. After extraction, genomic DNA underwent amplification by bias-controlled multiplex PCR, followed by high-throughput sequencing. The authors' analysis ran thus. To quantify the absolute abundance of every unique TCRbeta CDR3 region, sequences were collapsed and filtered. T cell fraction was estimated by normalizing TCRbeta template counts to usable DNA, which was measured by amplifying reference genes present in all nucleated cells. Repertoire TCRs were annotated as SARS-CoV-2-specific by exact matching of V gene, CDR3 amino acid sequence and J gene to a known reactive TCR set. The reference SARS-CoV-2 TCR set came from MIRA and was filtered for enrichment in COVID-19-positive ImmuneCODE repertoires, removing public or cross-reactive TCRs. Drawing on the MIRA antigens, annotated TCRs were analysed further at the level of specific ORF or position within ORF. Depth was the summed frequency of annotated unique rearrangements, while breadth was defined as annotated unique rearrangements over total unique productive rearrangements. Two-sided Wilcoxon rank-sum tests were applied when comparing TCR breadth between groups. TCRdb's version of the immuneACCESS table is confined to in-frame rearrangements and falls short of the full clone set. An unresolved V gene accounts for under half of the shortfall where checked; the remainder is of unknown origin. The DNA was the basis for D and trimming; V, J and clone size are from that table. The sample table shows a few hundred thousand clones, and 85% to 90% are seen once. The ten largest clones represent 3.6% of the sample.

CDR1 is given as SEHNR and CDR2 as FQNEAQ, both from the germline V gene (reference sequence). The CDR3 sequence holds 14 residues, the cysteine and phenylalanine included. Of the read, only the CDR3 DNA is kept; its 42 bases are in frame from base 1. V and J are truncated by 0 bases and 4 bases respectively, leaving an intervening sequence of 6 bases. In the case of this clone: It lacks a known antigen. It has no much larger one-base neighbor in the sample; base qualities were not kept. This CDR3 is also generated by other DNA sequences in the sample.

The sequencing used peripheral blood, collected in a trial of Ad26.COV2.S vaccine versus placebo. The rearrangement combines TRBV7-9 with TRBJ1-4, with the D segment identity uncertain. This TCR was recovered from a person aged 18-65 years who received the Ad26.COV2.S COVID-19 vaccine or a placebo. The nucleotide sequence is TGTGCCAGCAGCTTAGCCTTGGGTAATGAAAAACTGTTTTTT. Its protein product is CASSLALGNEKLFF.